These 26 T cell receptor beta chains share one sample of origin, sequenced in a study of shared clonotypes between healthy human individuals. This table comes from immunoSEQ multiplex PCR, and its TCRdb copy is limited to in-frame clones, with some not included. The sample holds 500,000 to 650,000 clones, around 78% seen once. Sequencing used PBMCs. The receptors derive from a woman between 35 and 50 years old in good health. Some clones in this sample may be carry-over from other donors' samples.

The V and J genes are TRBV7-3 and TRBJ2-3; D might be TRBD1 (5 bases). The CDR3 spans 13 residues. The V end lost 5 bases, the J end lost 5 bases, and 11 bases lay between the germline ends. Germline-derived CDR1 and CDR2 are SGHTA and FQGTGA. The CDR3 DNA follows: TGTGCCAGCAGCCCCCGGACACTAGATACGCAGTATTTT. Protein product: CASSPRTLDTQYF.

The chain links TRBV11-2 to TRBJ2-6, with D unresolved. The V end was cut by 4 bases, the J end by 0 bases, with 4 bases between. The CDR3 consists of 14 residues. The germline V gene has CDR1 SGHAT and CDR2 FQNNGV. The CDR3 nucleotides are TGTGCCAGCAGCTCCCTCTCTGGGGCCAACGTCCTGACTTTC. The encoded protein is CASSSLSGANVLTF.

This chain connects TRBV7-2 to TRBJ2-7; TRBD1 aligns across 10 bases. V lost 4 bases and J lost 2; bases outside the gene matches: 2. Germline V gene data show CDR1 as SGHTA and CDR2 as FQGNSA. CDR3 size: 14 residues. The CDR3 region has the DNA TGTGCCAGCAGCTCCGGGACAGGGGCCTACGAGCAGTACTTC. Translation gives CASSSGTGAYEQYF.

This clone was recorded only once. The chain combines TRBV4-1 with TRBJ2-1; 8 bases map to TRBD2. Looked up from germline, CDR1 is MGHRA and CDR2 is YSYEKL. The CDR3 totals 17 residues. V was clipped by 1 base and J by 3 bases; unmatched bases: 8. CDR3 bases: TGCGCCAGCAGCCAAGTCCCTTTTAGCGGGGACTACAATGAGCAGTTCTTC. Protein: CASSQVPFSGDYNEQFF.

This chain links TRBV4-3 with TRBJ2-7; 7 bases match TRBD2. Germline trimming cut 0 bases from V and 6 bases from J; bases unmatched to any gene: 8. This CDR3 has 15 residues. Germline V gives CDR1 LGHNA, CDR2 YSLEER. CDR3 bases: TGCGCCAGCAGCCAAGACTACCTGGGGGGGGGCGAGCAGTACTTC. Translation gives CASSQDYLGGGEQYF.

This clone was recorded at least ten times. The gene calls are TRBV4-3 and TRBJ2-2, with 8 bases that match TRBD1. This CDR3 spans 17 amino acids. The V segment lost 0 bases and the J segment 4 bases; nucleotides outside the gene matches: 7. Germline CDR1 reads LGHNA; CDR2 reads YSLEER. CDR3 sequence reads: CASSQDPPGGVTGELFF. The CDR3 nucleotides read TGCGCCAGCAGCCAAGATCCCCCAGGGGGCGTCACCGGGGAGCTGTTTTTT.

This clone was observed a few times. The V and J genes are TRBV4-2 and TRBJ2-1, with 7 positions matching TRBD1. Germline CDR1 is LGHNA and CDR2 is YNFKEQ. The CDR3 runs to 16 residues. J gave up 3 bases and V 0 bases, and 5 bases lay outside the gene matches. The CDR3 nucleotides read TGTGCCAGCAGCCAAGATCAGGCAGGGGGCTACAATGAGCAGTTCTTC. Translating it yields CASSQDQAGGYNEQFF.

This clone was recorded only once. This chain joins TRBV11-3 and TRBJ2-3, with D perhaps matching TRBD1 (7 bases). V was cut by 3 bases and J by 6 bases, with 10 bases left in between. Germline lookup yields CDR1 SGHNT and CDR2 YENEEA. The CDR3 totals 13 residues. This CDR3 is CASSFGGQDTQYF. DNA for the CDR3: TGTGCCAGCAGCTTCGGGGGACAGGATACGCAGTATTTT.

V is TRBV11-3 and J is TRBJ2-2; 8 positions agree with TRBD2. The CDR3 contains 16 residues. J lost 4 bases, V lost 5 bases, and 9 bases had no gene match. Germline V lookup: CDR1 SGHNT, CDR2 YENEEA. CDR3 residues: CASSPTSGLFTGELFF. The CDR3 DNA is TGTGCCAGCAGCCCTACTAGCGGATTGTTCACCGGGGAGCTGTTTTTT.

The chain combines TRBV4-1 with TRBJ1-3, with unresolved D. Per germline, CDR1 MGHRA and CDR2 YSYEKL. The CDR3 totals 13 residues. V lost 1 base, J lost 4 bases, and 5 bases lay in between. The CDR3: CASSQVMGNTIYF. CDR3 coding DNA: TGCGCCAGCAGCCAAGTAATGGGAAACACCATATATTTT.

The chain employs TRBV4-1 and TRBJ2-1; 15 bases are a match to TRBD2. This CDR3 spans 17 amino acids. V was pared by 3 bases and J by 6 bases, with 6 bases of the junction left unmatched. Germline CDR1 MGHRA, CDR2 YSYEKL. The DNA for the CDR3 is TGCGCCAGCAGCCACAATCAGGGACTAGCGGGAGGCAATGAGCAGTTCTTC. This codes for CASSHNQGLAGGNEQFF.

The chain combines TRBV9 with TRBJ2-1, with 11 nucleotides matching TRBD2. Germline CDR1 and CDR2: SGDLS and YYNGEE. This CDR3 comprises 16 residues. V lost 4 bases, J lost 3 bases, and 6 bases stayed unmatched. The CDR3 loop is CASSPLAGGHYNEQFF. CDR3 nucleotide sequence: TGTGCCAGCAGCCCTCTAGCGGGAGGCCACTACAATGAGCAGTTCTTC.

The rearrangement links TRBV19 to TRBJ2-2; the match to TRBD1 covers 12 bases. J gave up 8 bases and V 10 bases, and 8 bases lay outside the gene matches. CDR1 and CDR2 (germline): LNHDA, SQIVND (reference sequence). The CDR3 has 14 residues. DNA of the CDR3: TGTGCCAACTTGGGACAGGGGGCGCTTGGGGAGCTGTTTTTT. It translates to CANLGQGALGELFF.

The V gene is TRBV7-3, the J gene TRBJ2-6, with a tentative D call TRBD1 (5 bases). Germline V gene sequence: CDR1 SGHTA, CDR2 FQGTGA. This CDR3 has 15 residues. The V gene lost 5 bases and the J gene lost 3 bases, with 11 bases spanning the gap. Here the CDR3 DNA reads TGTGCCAGCAGCCCAGGGTCTGTTGGGGCCAACGTCCTGACTTTC. Translating gives CASSPGSVGANVLTF. Full variable domain (rest looked up from reference TRBV7-3 and TRBJ2-6): GAGVSQTPSNKVTEKGKYVELRCDPISGHTALYWYRQSLGQGPEFLIYFQGTGAADDSGLPNDRFFAVRPEGSVSTLKIQRTERGDSAVYLCASSPGSVGANVLTFGAGSRLTVL.

The chain combines TRBV9 with TRBJ1-1; D possibly corresponds to TRBD1 (6 bases). V was clipped by 0 bases and J by 1 base, with 10 bases between them. This CDR3 region has 15 residues. The germline V gene encodes CDR1 SGDLS and CDR2 YYNGEE. The CDR3 spells CASSVAPDRNTEAFF. In nucleotides, the CDR3 is TGTGCCAGCAGCGTAGCCCCGGACAGGAACACTGAAGCTTTCTTT.

CDR3 region: CASSLLAVGPGVPDTQYF. As DNA, the CDR3 is TGTGCCAGCAGCTTACTTGCGGTGGGGCCAGGGGTTCCAGATACGCAGTATTTT. The rearrangement links TRBV11-3 to TRBJ2-3; weak D call: TRBD1 (6 bases). V gave up 2 bases and J gave up 4 bases, with 22 bases separating them. Germline V gene sequence: CDR1 SGHNT, CDR2 YENEEA. This CDR3 has 18 amino acids.

V gene TRBV28 combines with J gene TRBJ2-5; D unclear. The germline V gene has CDR1 MDHEN and CDR2 SYDVKM. CDR3 size: 13 residues. V was shortened by 5 bases and J by 4 bases, with 11 bases between the two germline ends. CDR3 protein: CASSGLMVETQYF. For the CDR3, the DNA is TGTGCCAGCAGTGGGTTAATGGTAGAGACCCAGTACTTC.

On this clone itself: This sequence is one base from a far larger clone and is likely a read error. The genes are TRBV30 and TRBJ1-4; 8 bases fit TRBD1. This CDR3 comprises 12 residues. CDR1 and CDR2 from the germline V gene are GTSNPN and SVGIG (reference sequence). V dropped 8 bases and J dropped 4; count of bases not matched to a gene: 3. CDR3 sequence: CARQGNNEKLFF. For the CDR3, the DNA is TGTGCCCGACAGGGGAATAATGAAAAACTGTTTTTT.

The chain combines TRBV5-6 with TRBJ2-7; D may match TRBD1 or TRBD2 (6 bases each). There are 14 residues in the CDR3. Per germline, CDR1 SGHDT and CDR2 YYEEEE. Trimming removed 4 bases from V and 2 bases from J, with 13 bases in between. The CDR3 spells CASSGGGKTYEQYF. DNA of the CDR3: TGTGCCAGCAGCGGAGGGGGTAAAACCTACGAGCAGTACTTC.

The chain joins TRBV30 to TRBJ2-7, with D possibly matching TRBD1 (6 bases). The V end lost 4 bases, the J end lost 4 bases, and 8 bases lay between the germline ends. The CDR3 has 11 residues. Per the germline V gene, CDR1 is GTSNPN and CDR2 is SVGIG (reference sequence). Here the CDR3 reads CAWMGTYEQYF. The CDR3 DNA is TGTGCCTGGATGGGGACATACGAGCAGTACTTC.

J is TRBJ2-3 and V is TRBV6-1; 9 nucleotides align to TRBD2. Germline lookup yields CDR1 MNHNS and CDR2 SASEGT. With 8 bases clipped from V and 0 bases from J, the junction kept 6 bases outside the gene matches. The CDR3 spans 15 residues. CDR3 residues: CASGRLADSTDTQYF. CDR3 DNA: TGTGCCAGCGGACGACTAGCGGATAGCACAGATACGCAGTATTTT.

The chain employs TRBV2 and TRBJ2-7; 10 positions agree with TRBD1. CDR1 SNHLY and CDR2 FYNNEI come from the germline V gene. After removal of 3 bases from V and 7 bases from J, the junction contained 9 bases not matched to a gene. The CDR3 loop spans 15 amino acids. The CDR3 DNA reads as TGTGCCAGCAGTGACCGGACAGGGGGGATAGGAGAGCAGTACTTC. Translated, it gives CASSDRTGGIGEQYF. The variable domain in full, completed from reference TRBV2 and TRBJ2-7, reads EPEVTQTPSHQVTQMGQEVILRCVPISNHLYFYWYRQILGQKVEFLVSFYNNEISEKSEIFDDQFSVERPDGSNFTLKIRSTKLEDSAMYFCASSDRTGGIGEQYFGPGTRLTVT.

This chain connects TRBV19 to TRBJ1-5; 8 nucleotides match TRBD1. Germline CDR1 reads LNHDA; CDR2 reads SQIVND (reference sequence). V was pared by 3 bases and J by 3 bases, with 4 bases of the junction left unmatched. The CDR3 runs 15 residues. The CDR3, as DNA: TGTGCCAGTAGTATGGGACAGGTTTTCAATCAGCCCCAGCATTTT. This codes for CASSMGQVFNQPQHF.

This clone has more than one count but fewer than ten. This CDR3 is CASSYSYGYTF. The DNA for the CDR3 is TGTGCCAGCAGTTACAGCTATGGCTACACCTTC. This chain connects TRBV6-6 to TRBJ1-2; D uncertain. Trimming shortened V by 2 bases and J by 4 bases, and 2 bases separated the two germline ends. Germline CDR1 and CDR2: MNHNY and SVGAGI (reference sequence). This CDR3 comprises 11 residues.

The chain carries TRBV18 and TRBJ1-1; maybe TRBD1 (5 bases). The ends were cut back, 3 bases at V and 0 bases at J, with 14 bases in the middle. Germline V lookup: CDR1 KGHSH, CDR2 LQKENI. The CDR3 extends over 16 amino acids. DNA for the CDR3: TGTGCCAGCTCACCGAACGGGGCACCGCTGAACACTGAAGCTTTCTTT. Residues: CASSPNGAPLNTEAFF.

This chain links TRBV2 with TRBJ1-5; 8 bases are a match to TRBD1. The germline gives CDR1 SNHLY, CDR2 FYNNEI. The CDR3 sequence is 16 residues long. J gave up 3 bases and V 6 bases, and 10 bases lay outside the gene matches. CDR3 sequence reads: CASRDGQGLPNQPQHF. DNA of the CDR3: TGTGCCAGCAGGGACGGACAGGGACTACCCAATCAGCCCCAGCATTTT.